These 12 T cell receptor beta chains share one sample of origin, sequenced in a study of PD-1 blockade in classical Hodgkin lymphoma. Regarding time point: cycle 4 day 1 (C4D1), after more than five weeks of nivolumab. After autologous stem cell transplantation all patients relapsed, and prior brentuximab vedotin exposure differed between cohorts. Generated by immunoSEQ multiplex PCR, the TCRdb table keeps only in-frame clones and is missing some. The sample lists about 24,000 clones; around four fifths were seen once. Here the sequenced sample was peripheral blood mononuclear cells (PBMCs), taken before the fourth cycle of nivolumab. The origin of the receptors is a human donor with classical Hodgkin lymphoma.

V gene TRBV7-9 combines with J gene TRBJ2-1, with D perhaps matching TRBD1 or TRBD2 (5 bases each). The CDR3 covers 15 residues. The germline V gene encodes CDR1 SEHNR and CDR2 FQNEAQ (reference sequence). V gave up 5 bases and J gave up 0 bases, with 11 bases separating them. The CDR3 loop is CASSGDGGSYNEQFF. CDR3 DNA: TGTGCCAGCAGCGGGGACGGTGGCTCCTACAATGAGCAGTTCTTC.

The chain couples TRBV4-1 to TRBJ1-1, with unresolved D. In germline, CDR1 is MGHRA, CDR2 YSYEKL. V lost 6 bases and J 0 bases, leaving 8 bases between the germline ends. The CDR3 has 13 amino acids. DNA of the CDR3: TGCGCCAGCAGGCTGACTGTGAACACTGAAGCTTTCTTT. This codes for CASRLTVNTEAFF.

The V and J genes are TRBV10-3 and TRBJ2-1, with TRBD1 identical over 8 bases. CDR3 length: 13 amino acids. Per the germline V gene, CDR1 is ENHRY and CDR2 is SYGVKD. The V and J ends lost 6 bases and 7 bases, in that order; junction bases with no gene match: 5. The CDR3 DNA follows: TGTGCCATCAGGACAGGGGTCGGGAATGAGCAGTTCTTC. This sequence encodes CAIRTGVGNEQFF.

This chain links TRBV9 with TRBJ1-5; TRBD1 might be the D (5 bases). The germline V gene encodes CDR1 SGDLS and CDR2 YYNGEE. The CDR3 extends over 12 amino acids. Trimming cost V 0 bases and J 8 bases, with 6 bases left between them. The CDR3 loop is CASSVGGEPQHF. DNA of the CDR3: TGTGCCAGCAGCGTAGGAGGGGAGCCCCAGCATTTT. Based on the CDR3 plus reference TRBV9 and TRBJ1-5, the full variable domain is DSGVTQTPKHLITATGQRVTLRCSPRSGDLSVYWYQQSLDQGLQFLIQYYNGEERAKGNILERFSAQQFPDLHSELNLSSLELGDSALYFCASSVGGEPQHFGDGTRLSIL.

This chain links TRBV27 with TRBJ2-1; 7 nucleotides match TRBD2. Germline CDR1 is MNHEY and CDR2 is SMNVEV (reference sequence). The CDR3 spans 15 residues. J was trimmed by 9 bases and V by 5 bases; bases with no gene match: 13. In DNA, the CDR3 is TGTGCCAGCAGTAGAGCAGGAGCAGCGGGGAGTGAGCAGTTCTTC. It specifies CASSRAGAAGSEQFF.

This clone was seen more than once but under ten times. This chain joins TRBV6-5 and TRBJ1-2, with a tentative D call TRBD1 (6 bases). V was clipped by 2 bases and J by 4 bases, with 8 bases between them. CDR1 and CDR2 from the germline V gene are MNHEY and SVGAGI. The CDR3 extends over 13 amino acids. The DNA for the CDR3 is TGTGCCAGCAGTTACGGGGGGGCCTATGGCTACACCTTC. Translated, it gives CASSYGGAYGYTF.

CDR3 residues: CASSSPEGKETQYF. As DNA, the CDR3 is TGTGCCAGCAGTTCTCCGGAGGGGAAAGAGACCCAGTACTTC. The V and J genes are TRBV6-6 and TRBJ2-5; TRBD2 might be the D (6 bases). The CDR3 runs 14 residues. With 4 bases removed from V and 3 bases from J, the gap between germline ends came to 12 bases. Germline CDR1 MNHNY, CDR2 SVGAGI (reference sequence).

V and J are TRBV19 and TRBJ2-1; 10 bases are a match to TRBD2. The germline V gene has CDR1 LNHDA and CDR2 SQIVND (reference sequence). The CDR3 extends over 14 amino acids. Germline trimming cut 10 bases from V and 6 bases from J; bases unmatched to any gene: 9. The CDR3 DNA reads as TGTGCCACCTCAAAGCGGGAGGGCCCCAATGAGCAGTTCTTC. Translated, it gives CATSKREGPNEQFF.

This clone was counted a single time. The rearrangement links TRBV5-4 to TRBJ2-7, with D tentatively TRBD1 or TRBD2 (6 bases each). V was clipped by 2 bases and J by 7 bases, with 19 bases between them. From germline, CDR1 is SGHNT and CDR2 YYREEE (reference sequence). This CDR3 comprises 15 residues. Here the CDR3 reads CASSLVLPGGWEQYF. CDR3 bases: TGTGCCAGCAGCTTAGTTCTGCCCGGGGGCTGGGAGCAGTACTTC. The whole variable domain, remainder taken from reference TRBV5-4 and TRBJ2-7, is ETGVTQSPTHLIKTRGQQVTLRCSSQSGHNTVSWYQQALGQGPQFIFQYYREEENGRGNFPPRFSGLQFPNYSSELNVNALELDDSALYLCASSLVLPGGWEQYFGPGTRLTVT.

Of note for this clone: Within the sample, other DNA sequences also encode this same CDR3. CDR3 DNA: TGTGCCAGCAGTTACTCCGGGACTAACTCCTACGAGCAGTACTTC. Translated, it gives CASSYSGTNSYEQYF. V gene TRBV6-5 combines with J gene TRBJ2-7; 7 bases are a match to TRBD2. Looked up from germline, CDR1 is MNHEY and CDR2 is SVGAGI. The CDR3 has 15 residues. The J segment lost 0 bases and the V segment lost 0 bases, leaving 2 bases of the junction unmatched.

This clone was detected once. This sequence joins TRBV7-9 and TRBJ1-3; no definite D call. The CDR3 runs to 11 residues. CDR1 is SEHNR and CDR2 is FQNEAQ in the germline V gene (reference sequence). V gave up 5 bases and J gave up 8 bases, with 7 bases separating them. This chain's CDR3 is CASSPGYTIYF. As DNA, the CDR3 is TGTGCCAGCAGCCCGGGTTACACCATATATTTT.

This chain connects TRBV27 to TRBJ2-3, with 13 bases that match TRBD2. The CDR3 is 19 residues long. The V gene's germline CDR1 is MNHEY and CDR2 SMNVEV (reference sequence). V shed 5 bases and J 3 bases; nucleotides not matched to a gene: 14. In DNA, the CDR3 is TGTGCCAGCAGTCTCTACGGACTAGCGGGAGAAACGGGAACAGATACGCAGTATTTT. This encodes CASSLYGLAGETGTDTQYF.